This TCR beta chain was identified in a study of regulatory T cells in long-lasting Graves disease. About the research overall: Newly diagnosed Graves' patients took antithyroid drugs under 3 months.

Specified time point: newly diagnosed GD, antithyroid drugs for less than 3 months. TCR sequences were obtained from RNA taken from PBMCs. The patients were drawn from one endocrinology department in Xi'an, China. EDTA tubes held Nine milliliters of peripheral blood from each patient. Germline-derived CDR1 and CDR2 are SGHNT and YYREEE (reference sequence). This CDR3 contains 15 residues. Germline trimming cut 4 bases from V and 4 bases from J; bases unmatched to any gene: 7. This clonotype has just a few counts. Its cognate antigen is unknown. With iRepertoire HTBI primers and Arm-PCR of CDR3 regions, TCR beta libraries were built. TCRdb analysed the multiplex PCR reads with MiXCR anew, one entry per CDR3 protein. Of about 620,000 distinct CDR3 sequences in the sample, roughly 15% were seen once. Study-level results: Persistent Graves' patients possessed reduced TCR diversity relative to recently diagnosed ones.

The same data also contributed to another study, on T cells in Graves' hyperthyroidism and ophthalmopathy.

The origin of this receptor is a young woman with Graves disease. The source material was peripheral blood mononuclear cells (PBMCs), sampled at new diagnosis, from a patient treated with antithyroid drugs. V gene TRBV5-4 combines with J gene TRBJ2-7; 11 nucleotides agree with TRBD2. Here the CDR3 DNA reads TGTGCCAGCAGCAAAGCGGGACTAGCGGTTTACGAGCAGTACTTC. Its translation is CASSKAGLAVYEQYF.